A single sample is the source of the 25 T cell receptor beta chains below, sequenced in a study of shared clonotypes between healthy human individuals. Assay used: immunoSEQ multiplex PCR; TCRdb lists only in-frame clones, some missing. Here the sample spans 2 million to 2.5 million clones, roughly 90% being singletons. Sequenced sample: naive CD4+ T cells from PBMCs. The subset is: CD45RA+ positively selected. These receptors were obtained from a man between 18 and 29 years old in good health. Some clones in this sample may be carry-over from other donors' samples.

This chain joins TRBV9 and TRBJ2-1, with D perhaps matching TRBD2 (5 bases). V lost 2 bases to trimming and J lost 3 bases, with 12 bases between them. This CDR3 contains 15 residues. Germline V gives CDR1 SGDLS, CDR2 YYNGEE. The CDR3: CASSVDSSFYNEQFF. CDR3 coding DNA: TGTGCCAGCAGCGTGGACTCCTCATTCTACAATGAGCAGTTCTTC.

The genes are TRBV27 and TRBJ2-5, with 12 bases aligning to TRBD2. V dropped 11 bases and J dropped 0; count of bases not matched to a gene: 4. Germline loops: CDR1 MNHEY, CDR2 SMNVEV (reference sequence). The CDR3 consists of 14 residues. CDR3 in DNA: TGTGCCGGGGGGACTAGCGGGTACCAAGAGACCCAGTACTTC. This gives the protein CAGGTSGYQETQYF.

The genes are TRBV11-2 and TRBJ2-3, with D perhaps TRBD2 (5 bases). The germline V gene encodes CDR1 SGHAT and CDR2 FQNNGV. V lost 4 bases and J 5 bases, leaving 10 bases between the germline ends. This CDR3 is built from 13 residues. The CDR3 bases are TGTGCCAGCAGCTCCTGGAGGAGAGATACGCAGTATTTT. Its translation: CASSSWRRDTQYF.

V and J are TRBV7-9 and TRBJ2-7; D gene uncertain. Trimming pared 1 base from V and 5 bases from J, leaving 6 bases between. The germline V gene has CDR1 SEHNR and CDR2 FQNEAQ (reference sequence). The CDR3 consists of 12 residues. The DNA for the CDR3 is TGTGCCAGCAGCTTAGTTTCTAACGAGCAGTACTTC. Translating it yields CASSLVSNEQYF. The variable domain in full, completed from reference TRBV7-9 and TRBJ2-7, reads DTGVSQNPRHKITKRGQNVTFRCDPISEHNRLYWYRQTLGQGPEFLTYFQNEAQLEKSRLLSDRFSAERPKGSFSTLEIQRTEQGDSAMYLCASSLVSNEQYFGPGTRLTVT.

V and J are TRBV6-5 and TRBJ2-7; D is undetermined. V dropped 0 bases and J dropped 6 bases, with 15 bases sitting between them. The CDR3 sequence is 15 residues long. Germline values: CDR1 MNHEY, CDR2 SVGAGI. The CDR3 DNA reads TGTGCCAGCAGTTACTCGTGGGATGCACCAGCCGAGCAGTACTTC. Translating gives CASSYSWDAPAEQYF.

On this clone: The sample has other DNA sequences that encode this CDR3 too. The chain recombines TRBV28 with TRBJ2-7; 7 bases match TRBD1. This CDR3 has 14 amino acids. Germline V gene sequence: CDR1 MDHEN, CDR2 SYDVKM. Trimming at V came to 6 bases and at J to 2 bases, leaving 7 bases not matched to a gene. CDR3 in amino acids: CASRSGTVTYEQYF. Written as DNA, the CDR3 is TGTGCCAGCAGGTCCGGGACAGTCACCTACGAGCAGTACTTC. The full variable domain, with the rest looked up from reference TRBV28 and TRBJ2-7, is DVKVTQSSRYLVKRTGEKVFLECVQDMDHENMFWYRQDPGLGLRLIYFSYDVKMKEKGDIPEGYSVSREKKERFSLILESASTNQTSMYLCASRSGTVTYEQYFGPGTRLTVT.

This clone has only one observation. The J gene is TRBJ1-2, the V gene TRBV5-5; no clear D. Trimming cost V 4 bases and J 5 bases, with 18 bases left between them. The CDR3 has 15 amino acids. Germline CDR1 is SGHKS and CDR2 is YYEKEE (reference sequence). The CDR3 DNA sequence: TGTGCCAGCAGCCTTCAGCAAGCGAAGGTATATGGCTACACCTTC. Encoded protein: CASSLQQAKVYGYTF.

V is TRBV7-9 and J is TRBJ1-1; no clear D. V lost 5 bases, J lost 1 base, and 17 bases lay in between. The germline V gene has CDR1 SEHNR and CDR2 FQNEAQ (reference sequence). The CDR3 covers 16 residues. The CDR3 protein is CASSLTGGVGNTEAFF. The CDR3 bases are TGTGCCAGCAGCCTCACGGGTGGGGTAGGGAACACTGAAGCTTTCTTT.

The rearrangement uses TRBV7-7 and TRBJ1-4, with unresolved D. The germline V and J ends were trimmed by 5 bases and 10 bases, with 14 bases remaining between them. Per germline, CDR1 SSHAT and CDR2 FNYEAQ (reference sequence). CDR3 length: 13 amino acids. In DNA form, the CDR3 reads TGTGCCAGCAGCCTAGACCGGGATGGAAAACTGTTTTTT. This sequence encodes CASSLDRDGKLFF.

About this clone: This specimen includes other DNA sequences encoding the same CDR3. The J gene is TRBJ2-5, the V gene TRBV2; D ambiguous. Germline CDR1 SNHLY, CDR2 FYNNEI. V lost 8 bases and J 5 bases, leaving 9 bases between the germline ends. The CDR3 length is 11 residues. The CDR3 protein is CASEYQETQYF. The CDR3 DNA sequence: TGTGCCAGCGAATATCAGGAGACCCAGTACTTC. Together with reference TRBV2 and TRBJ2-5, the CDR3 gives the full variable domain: EPEVTQTPSHQVTQMGQEVILRCVPISNHLYFYWYRQILGQKVEFLVSFYNNEISEKSEIFDDQFSVERPDGSNFTLKIRSTKLEDSAMYFCASEYQETQYFGPGTRLLVL.

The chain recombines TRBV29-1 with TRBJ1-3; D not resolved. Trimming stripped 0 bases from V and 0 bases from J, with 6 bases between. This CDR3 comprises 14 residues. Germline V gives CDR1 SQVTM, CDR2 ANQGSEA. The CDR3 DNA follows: TGCAGCGTTGAAGATAATAGCTCTGGAAACACCATATATTTT. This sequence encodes CSVEDNSSGNTIYF.

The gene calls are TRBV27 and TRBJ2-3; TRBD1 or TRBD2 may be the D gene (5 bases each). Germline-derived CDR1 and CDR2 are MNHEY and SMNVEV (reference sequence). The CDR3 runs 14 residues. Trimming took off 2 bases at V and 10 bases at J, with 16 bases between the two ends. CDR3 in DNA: TGTGCCAGCAGTTTAAGGGACCCCGTGGTCCCGCAGTATTTT. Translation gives CASSLRDPVVPQYF.

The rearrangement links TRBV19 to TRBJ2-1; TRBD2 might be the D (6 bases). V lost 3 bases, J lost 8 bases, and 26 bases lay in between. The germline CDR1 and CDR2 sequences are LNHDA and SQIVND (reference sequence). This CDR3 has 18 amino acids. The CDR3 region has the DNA TGTGCCAGTAGTATTATTGGGGTAGGAGGGCCAAAGTTCTATGAGCAGTTCTTC. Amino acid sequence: CASSIIGVGGPKFYEQFF.

The CDR3 DNA reads TGTGCCAGCAGCGCGGTCCGGGGCGAGCGCACTGAAGCTTTCTTT. Its translation: CASSAVRGERTEAFF. The V and J genes are TRBV5-8 and TRBJ1-1, with D tentatively TRBD1 (5 bases). The CDR3 runs 15 residues. The germline V and J ends were trimmed by 4 bases and 4 bases, with 17 bases remaining between them. Germline CDR1 is SGHTS and CDR2 is YDEGEE.

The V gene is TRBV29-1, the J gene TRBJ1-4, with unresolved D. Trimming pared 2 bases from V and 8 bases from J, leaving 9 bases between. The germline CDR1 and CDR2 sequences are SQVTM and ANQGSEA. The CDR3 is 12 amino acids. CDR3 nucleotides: TGCAGCGTTGAATTGCACCGGGAAAAACTGTTTTTT. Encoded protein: CSVELHREKLFF. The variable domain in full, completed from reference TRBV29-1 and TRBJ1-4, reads SAVISQKPSRDICQRGTSLTIQCQVDSQVTMMFWYRQQPGQSLTLIATANQGSEATYESGFVIDKFPISRPNLTFSTLTVSNMSPEDSSIYLCSVELHREKLFFGSGTQLSVL.

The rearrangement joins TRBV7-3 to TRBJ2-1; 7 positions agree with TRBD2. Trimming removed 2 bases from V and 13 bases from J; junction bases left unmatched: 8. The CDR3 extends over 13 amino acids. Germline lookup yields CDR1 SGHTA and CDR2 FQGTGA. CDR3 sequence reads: CASSLYGRENQFF. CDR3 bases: TGTGCCAGCAGCTTATATGGGCGGGAGAATCAGTTCTTC.

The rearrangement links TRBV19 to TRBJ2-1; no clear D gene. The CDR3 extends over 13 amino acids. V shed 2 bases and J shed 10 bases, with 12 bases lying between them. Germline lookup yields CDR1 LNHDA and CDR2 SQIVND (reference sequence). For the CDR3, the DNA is TGTGCCAGTAGTATAATGGACCTGTCCGAGCAGTTCTTC. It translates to CASSIMDLSEQFF. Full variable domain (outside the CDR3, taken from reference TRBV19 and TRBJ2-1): DGGITQSPKYLFRKEGQNVTLSCEQNLNHDAMYWYRQDPGQGLRLIYYSQIVNDFQKGDIAEGYSVSREKKESFPLTVTSAQKNPTAFYLCASSIMDLSEQFFGPGTRLTVL.

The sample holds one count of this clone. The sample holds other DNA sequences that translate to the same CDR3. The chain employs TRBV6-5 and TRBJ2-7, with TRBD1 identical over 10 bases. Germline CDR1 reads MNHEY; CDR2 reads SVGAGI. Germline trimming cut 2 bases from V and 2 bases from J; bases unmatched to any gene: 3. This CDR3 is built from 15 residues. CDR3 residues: CASSYRTGGAYEQYF. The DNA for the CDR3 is TGTGCCAGCAGTTACCGGACAGGGGGGGCCTACGAGCAGTACTTC.

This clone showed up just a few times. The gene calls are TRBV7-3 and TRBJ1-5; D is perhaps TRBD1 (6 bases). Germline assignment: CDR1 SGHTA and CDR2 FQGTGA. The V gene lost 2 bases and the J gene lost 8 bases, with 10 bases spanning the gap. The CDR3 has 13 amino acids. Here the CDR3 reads CASSLERGKPQHF. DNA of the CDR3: TGTGCCAGCAGCTTAGAAAGGGGGAAGCCCCAGCATTTT.

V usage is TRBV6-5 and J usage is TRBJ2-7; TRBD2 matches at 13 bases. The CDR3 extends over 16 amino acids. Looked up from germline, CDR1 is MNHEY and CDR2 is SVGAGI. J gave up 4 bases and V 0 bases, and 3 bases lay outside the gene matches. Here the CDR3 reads CASSYSGTSGVYEQYF. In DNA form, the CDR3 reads TGTGCCAGCAGTTACTCGGGGACTAGCGGGGTTTACGAGCAGTACTTC.

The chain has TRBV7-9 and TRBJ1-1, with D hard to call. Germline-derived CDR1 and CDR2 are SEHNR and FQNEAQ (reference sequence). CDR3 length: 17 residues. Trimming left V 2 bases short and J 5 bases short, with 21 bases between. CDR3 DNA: TGTGCCAGCAGCTTAAGGTCGGGTTTCGGTAAGGTGACTGAAGCTTTCTTT. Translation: CASSLRSGFGKVTEAFF.

CDR3 amino acids: CASSLSGNQPQHF. Written as DNA, the CDR3 is TGTGCCAGCAGCTTGTCAGGGAATCAGCCCCAGCATTTT. The chain joins TRBV2 to TRBJ1-5; possibly TRBD1 for D (5 bases). Trimming shortened V by 6 bases and J by 4 bases, and 10 bases separated the two germline ends. This CDR3 has 13 residues. Germline V gene sequence: CDR1 SNHLY, CDR2 FYNNEI. The full variable domain, with the rest looked up from reference TRBV2 and TRBJ1-5, is EPEVTQTPSHQVTQMGQEVILRCVPISNHLYFYWYRQILGQKVEFLVSFYNNEISEKSEIFDDQFSVERPDGSNFTLKIRSTKLEDSAMYFCASSLSGNQPQHFGDGTRLSIL.

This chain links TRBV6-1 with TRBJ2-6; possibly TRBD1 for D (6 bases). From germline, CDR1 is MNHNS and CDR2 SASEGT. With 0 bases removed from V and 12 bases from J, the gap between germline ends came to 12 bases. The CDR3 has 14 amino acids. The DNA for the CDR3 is TGTGCCAGCAGTGAAGCAAGGGGGTACGGCGTCCTGACTTTC. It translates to CASSEARGYGVLTF.

The chain's CDR3 is CASSPSPSGSSYEQYF. CDR3 DNA sequence: TGTGCCAGCAGCCCCTCCCCTAGCGGGAGCTCCTACGAGCAGTACTTC. The chain is built from TRBV7-6 and TRBJ2-7, with TRBD2 matching over 10 bases. In germline, CDR1 is SGHVS, CDR2 FNYEAQ. The V segment lost 5 bases and the J segment 0 bases; nucleotides outside the gene matches: 7. The CDR3 is made up of 16 amino acids.

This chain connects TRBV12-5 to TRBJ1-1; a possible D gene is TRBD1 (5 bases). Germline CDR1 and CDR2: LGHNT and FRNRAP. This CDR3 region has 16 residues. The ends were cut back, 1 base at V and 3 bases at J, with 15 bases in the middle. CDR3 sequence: CASGLDLLGVDTEAFF. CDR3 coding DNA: TGTGCTAGTGGTTTGGACCTTCTGGGGGTGGACACTGAAGCTTTCTTT.